This T cell receptor (beta chain) was found in a study of vaccination and CD4 T cells after COVID-19. Researchers used the Oncomine TCR Beta short-read assay to sequence DNA from cultured CD4+ T cells. One entry per CDR3 protein results from TCRdb running MiXCR on the PCR reads. The sample lists 15,000 or so distinct CDR3 sequences, about 35% seen once, with 13% to 15% in the top ten. The CDR3 runs to 14 residues. This clonotype was recorded a few times. Its specificity is not known. Described treatment: approximately nine-day PBMC culture with coronavirus spike peptide pools or control peptides (ViraFEST assay).

Sequencing was done on a sample of cultured CD4+ T cells from blood. The rearrangement links TRBV21-1 to TRBJ1-5; TRBD1 is the table's D call, not checked against the DNA. TRBV21-1 represents a pseudogene. The receptor was derived from a human donor with COVID-19. The DNA of the CDR3 is TGTGCCAGCAAAGAGACAGGGGTCCGTCAGCCCCAGCATTTT. This translates into CASKETGVRQPQHF.